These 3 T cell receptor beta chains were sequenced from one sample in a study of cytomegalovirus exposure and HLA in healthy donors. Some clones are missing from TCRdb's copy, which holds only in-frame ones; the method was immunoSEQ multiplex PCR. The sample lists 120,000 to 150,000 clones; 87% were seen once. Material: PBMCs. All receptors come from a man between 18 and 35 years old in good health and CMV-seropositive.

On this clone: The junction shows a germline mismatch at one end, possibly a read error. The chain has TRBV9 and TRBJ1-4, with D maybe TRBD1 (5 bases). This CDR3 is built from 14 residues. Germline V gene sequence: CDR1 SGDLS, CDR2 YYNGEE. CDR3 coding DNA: TGTGCCAGCAGCATGACAGCAACGAATGAAAAACTGTTTTTT. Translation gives CASSMTATNEKLFF. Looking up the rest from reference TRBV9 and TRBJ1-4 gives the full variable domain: DSGVTQTPKHLITATGQRVTLRCSPRSGDLSVYWYQQSLDQGLQFLIQYYNGEERAKGNILERFSAQQFPDLHSELNLSSLELGDSALYFCASSMTATNEKLFFGSGTQLSVL.

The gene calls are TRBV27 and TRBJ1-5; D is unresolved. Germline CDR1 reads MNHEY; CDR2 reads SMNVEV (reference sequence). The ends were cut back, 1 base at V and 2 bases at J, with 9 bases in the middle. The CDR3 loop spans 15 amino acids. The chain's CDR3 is CASSLWQRCNQPQHF. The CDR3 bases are TGTGCCAGCAGTTTATGGCAGCGTTGCAATCAGCCCCAGCATTTT.

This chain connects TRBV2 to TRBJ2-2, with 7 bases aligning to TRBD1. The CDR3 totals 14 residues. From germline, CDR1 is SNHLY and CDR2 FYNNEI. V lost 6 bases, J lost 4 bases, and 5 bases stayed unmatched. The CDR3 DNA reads TGTGCCAGCAGCATGGGACAGTTCACCGGGGAGCTGTTTTTT. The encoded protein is CASSMGQFTGELFF.